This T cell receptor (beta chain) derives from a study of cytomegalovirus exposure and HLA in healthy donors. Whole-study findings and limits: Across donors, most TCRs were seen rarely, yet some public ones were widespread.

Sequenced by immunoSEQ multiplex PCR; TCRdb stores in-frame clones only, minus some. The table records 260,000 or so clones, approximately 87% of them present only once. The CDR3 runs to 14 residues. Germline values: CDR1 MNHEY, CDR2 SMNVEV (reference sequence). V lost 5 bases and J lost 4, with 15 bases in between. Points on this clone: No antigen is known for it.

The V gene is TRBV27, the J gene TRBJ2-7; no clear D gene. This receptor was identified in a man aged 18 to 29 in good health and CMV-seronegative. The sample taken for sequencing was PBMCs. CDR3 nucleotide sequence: TGTGCCAGCAGTCCAGGCGCTCTTGGTTACGAGCAGTACTTC. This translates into CASSPGALGYEQYF.